The 8 T cell receptor beta chains below were found in one sample sequenced in a study of blood T cell repertoires in COVID-19. The method was immunoSEQ multiplex PCR; TCRdb's version includes in-frame clones alone and lacks a portion of them. The table includes 25,000 to 30,000 clones, roughly nine tenths detected once. Specimen: peripheral blood. These receptors were taken from a human donor in a cohort sampled during active COVID-19.

The chain has TRBV9 and TRBJ1-1; no definite D call. The germline V and J ends were trimmed by 3 bases and 0 bases, with 18 bases remaining between them. CDR1 SGDLS and CDR2 YYNGEE come from the germline V gene. The CDR3 is 17 residues long. CDR3 amino acids: CASSGEGDGAMNTEAFF. In DNA form, the CDR3 reads TGTGCCAGCAGCGGGGAGGGCGACGGAGCCATGAACACTGAAGCTTTCTTT.

The V call is TRBV19, the J call TRBJ2-1; D call uncertain. V lost 2 bases, J lost 4 bases, and 15 bases lay in between. Germline CDR1 reads LNHDA; CDR2 reads SQIVND (reference sequence). The CDR3 length is 16 residues. CDR3 nucleotides: TGTGCCAGTAGTATATCTCAGGCCCCACATTACAATGAGCAGTTCTTC. As protein: CASSISQAPHYNEQFF. Variable domain in full (rest from reference TRBV19 and TRBJ2-1): DGGITQSPKYLFRKEGQNVTLSCEQNLNHDAMYWYRQDPGQGLRLIYYSQIVNDFQKGDIAEGYSVSREKKESFPLTVTSAQKNPTAFYLCASSISQAPHYNEQFFGPGTRLTVL.

This clone came up once. The rearrangement links TRBV7-6 to TRBJ1-6; 7 positions agree with TRBD1. Per the germline V gene, CDR1 is SGHVS and CDR2 is FNYEAQ. The CDR3 loop spans 16 amino acids. V dropped 0 bases and J dropped 5; count of bases not matched to a gene: 4. The CDR3 sequence: CASSLAPTGNNSPLHF. As DNA, the CDR3 is TGTGCCAGCAGCTTAGCTCCGACAGGGAATAATTCACCCCTCCACTTT.

The chain couples TRBV23-1 to TRBJ1-6, with D hard to call. TRBV23-1 is identified as an open reading frame with a role that is uncertain. This CDR3 spans 15 amino acids. V was clipped by 0 bases and J by 7 bases, with 10 bases between them. The CDR3 DNA sequence: TGCGCCAGCAGTCAATCGCGGCAGTTAAATTCACCCCTCCACTTT. Amino acids: CASSQSRQLNSPLHF.

V is TRBV28 and J is TRBJ2-7; D is unresolved. The V end lost 3 bases, the J end lost 2 bases, and 8 bases lay between the germline ends. This CDR3 has 13 residues. The germline CDR1 and CDR2 sequences are MDHEN and SYDVKM. CDR3: CASSFPSTYEQYF. The CDR3 bases are TGTGCCAGCAGTTTCCCGTCTACCTACGAGCAGTACTTC.

Here the CDR3 reads CAWSQKLFEQFF. CDR3 bases: TGTGCCTGGAGTCAAAAACTCTTTGAGCAGTTCTTC. The rearrangement joins TRBV30 to TRBJ2-1; D gene uncertain. V was clipped by 2 bases and J by 9 bases, with 11 bases between them. The CDR3 loop spans 12 amino acids. Per germline, CDR1 GTSNPN and CDR2 SVGIG (reference sequence).

The gene calls are TRBV5-5 and TRBJ1-3, with 8 positions matching TRBD1. The germline V gene has CDR1 SGHKS and CDR2 YYEKEE (reference sequence). Trimming removed 2 bases from V and 4 bases from J; junction bases left unmatched: 8. This CDR3 spans 16 amino acids. The CDR3 DNA follows: TGTGCCAGCAGCTTATCGCAGGGGGCGTCCGGAAACACCATATATTTT. This sequence encodes CASSLSQGASGNTIYF.

The chain's CDR3 is CASTQLTGVEAFF. DNA of the CDR3: TGTGCCAGCACTCAATTGACAGGGGTTGAAGCTTTCTTT. The chain carries TRBV6-6 and TRBJ1-1; 8 bases map to TRBD1. Germline CDR1 MNHNY, CDR2 SVGAGI (reference sequence). This CDR3 has 13 residues. V dropped 7 bases and J dropped 7; count of bases not matched to a gene: 8.